One sample yielded the 5 T cell receptor beta chains listed below, sequenced in a study of blood T cell repertoires in COVID-19. Here immunoSEQ multiplex PCR was the method, and the copy in TCRdb shows in-frame clones only, minus some. The sample has some 150,000 clones, roughly 89% seen once; the top ten hold less than 10%. The sequenced sample consisted of peripheral blood. These receptors all stem from a woman between 45 and 60 years old with active or convalescent COVID-19.

This chain uses TRBV7-3 with TRBJ2-5; maybe TRBD2 (6 bases). The germline V gene has CDR1 SGHTA and CDR2 FQGTGA. Trimming stripped 2 bases from V and 4 bases from J, with 14 bases between. The CDR3 runs to 15 residues. CDR3 nucleotide sequence: TGTGCCAGCAGCTTATGGGGTGCGGGGCTAGAGACCCAGTACTTC. Its translation is CASSLWGAGLETQYF.

The V gene is TRBV7-3, the J gene TRBJ1-2; 9 positions agree with TRBD1. The CDR3 runs to 16 residues. Losses at the gene ends were 5 bases for V and 2 bases for J; bases not matched to a gene: 9. Germline loops: CDR1 SGHTA, CDR2 FQGTGA. CDR3 nucleotide sequence: TGTGCCAGCAGCCCCGGCTGGACAGGGGAAAACTATGGCTACACCTTC. Its protein product is CASSPGWTGENYGYTF.

This clone came up a few times. The chain carries TRBV28 and TRBJ1-1, with D possibly matching TRBD1 (6 bases). Trimming took off 3 bases at V and 1 base at J, with 9 bases between the two ends. Looked up from germline, CDR1 is MDHEN and CDR2 is SYDVKM. This CDR3 contains 14 residues. In DNA, the CDR3 is TGTGCCAGCAGTTTCGACAGGACGAACACTGAAGCTTTCTTT. Translating gives CASSFDRTNTEAFF.

This clone was detected a few times. The chain recombines TRBV28 with TRBJ2-7; D is possibly TRBD2 (6 bases). Looked up from germline, CDR1 is MDHEN and CDR2 is SYDVKM. V lost 6 bases and J 0 bases, leaving 18 bases between the germline ends. The CDR3 is 16 residues long. As DNA, the CDR3 is TGTGCCAGCAGGCCCCGCGGCGGGGAGGCCTCCTACGAGCAGTACTTC. Translating gives CASRPRGGEASYEQYF.

The V and J genes are TRBV9 and TRBJ1-6; D unresolved. V lost 0 bases to trimming and J lost 8 bases, with 9 bases between them. The CDR3 has 14 residues. Germline V gives CDR1 SGDLS, CDR2 YYNGEE. In DNA, the CDR3 is TGTGCCAGCAGCGTAGGACCGGAGGATTCACCCCTCCACTTT. Translation: CASSVGPEDSPLHF.